Listed here are 26 T cell receptor beta chains from one sample, sequenced in a study of blood T cell repertoires in COVID-19. TCRdb's table, derived via immunoSEQ multiplex PCR, lists solely in-frame clones and lacks some. The table records about 300,000 clones, around 88% of them present only once. The source material was peripheral blood. The source of these receptors is a woman aged 25-40 years with COVID-19, enrolled during active disease.

The chain links TRBV6-1 to TRBJ1-4; D gene unclear. Trimming shortened V by 1 base and J by 4 bases, and 7 bases separated the two germline ends. The CDR3 loop spans 14 amino acids. CDR1 is MNHNS, CDR2 SASEGT, per germline. CDR3 region: CASSEDSYNEKLFF. In DNA, the CDR3 is TGTGCCAGCAGTGAAGACAGCTATAATGAAAAACTGTTTTTT.

This sequence joins TRBV5-6 and TRBJ1-4; D is unclear. V dropped 2 bases and J dropped 8 bases, with 10 bases sitting between them. The CDR3 runs to 13 residues. Germline V gene lookup returns CDR1 SGHDT and CDR2 YYEEEE. The CDR3 sequence: CASSFGPREKLFF. The CDR3 nucleotides are TGTGCCAGCAGCTTTGGGCCTCGAGAAAAACTGTTTTTT.

The rearrangement joins TRBV2 to TRBJ1-6; D not certain. V was shortened by 8 bases and J by 0 bases, with 11 bases between the two germline ends. There are 15 residues in the CDR3. From germline, CDR1 is SNHLY and CDR2 FYNNEI. CDR3 coding DNA: TGTGCCAGCGGTGGAGAGAGCTCCTATAATTCACCCCTCCACTTT. This encodes CASGGESSYNSPLHF.

This clone was seen a single time. The chain employs TRBV6-2 or TRBV6-3 and TRBJ2-1; D ambiguous. Trimming stripped 4 bases from V and 9 bases from J, with 10 bases between. The CDR3 spans 12 residues. Germline CDR1 is MNHEY and CDR2 is SVGEGT. CDR3 sequence reads: CASSLARSEQFF. DNA for the CDR3: TGTGCCAGCAGTTTGGCCCGATCTGAGCAGTTCTTC.

The chain employs TRBV4-3 and TRBJ2-3; 10 nucleotides line up with TRBD2. The germline CDR1 and CDR2 sequences are LGHNA and YSLEER. V lost 0 bases and J lost 2; bases outside the gene matches: 5. The CDR3 is made up of 17 amino acids. CDR3 nucleotides: TGCGCCAGCAGCCAAGACCCAACTAGCGGGGTCACAGATACGCAGTATTTT. It encodes CASSQDPTSGVTDTQYF.

This clone was picked up a small number of times. This sequence joins TRBV10-3 and TRBJ2-7; 10 bases are a match to TRBD2. CDR1 ENHRY and CDR2 SYGVKD come from the germline V gene. Losses at the gene ends were 3 bases for V and 1 base for J; bases not matched to a gene: 3. The CDR3 length is 15 residues. The chain's CDR3 is CAISEGLAVSYEQYF. CDR3 DNA: TGTGCCATCAGTGAAGGACTAGCGGTTTCCTACGAGCAGTACTTC.

The chain uses TRBV6-5 and TRBJ2-5; D possibly corresponds to TRBD1 (6 bases). Germline V CDR1 and CDR2: MNHEY, SVGAGI. V was trimmed by 7 bases and J by 5 bases, leaving 20 bases between them. The CDR3 length is 15 residues. The CDR3 is CASNAGTGKSETQYF. CDR3 DNA sequence: TGTGCCAGCAATGCAGGAACAGGGAAGTCTGAGACCCAGTACTTC.

V is TRBV2 and J is TRBJ2-3; a weak D match, TRBD1 (7 bases). The V end was cut by 0 bases, the J end by 0 bases, with 10 bases between. Per germline, CDR1 SNHLY and CDR2 FYNNEI. CDR3 length equals 16 residues. The CDR3 region is CASSEAEGASTDTQYF. As DNA, the CDR3 is TGTGCCAGCAGTGAAGCGGAGGGGGCGAGCACAGATACGCAGTATTTT. Variable domain in full (rest from reference TRBV2 and TRBJ2-3): EPEVTQTPSHQVTQMGQEVILRCVPISNHLYFYWYRQILGQKVEFLVSFYNNEISEKSEIFDDQFSVERPDGSNFTLKIRSTKLEDSAMYFCASSEAEGASTDTQYFGPGTRLTVL.

J is TRBJ2-5 and V is TRBV2, with D tentatively TRBD1 (7 bases). The V and J ends lost 9 bases and 0 bases respectively, with 17 bases between them. The V gene's germline CDR1 is SNHLY and CDR2 FYNNEI. The CDR3 runs 15 residues. The CDR3 is CARTRDRRNQETQYF. The CDR3 bases are TGTGCCAGGACGCGGGACAGAAGGAACCAAGAGACCCAGTACTTC.

V gene TRBV7-9 combines with J gene TRBJ1-1, with D possibly being TRBD1 (6 bases). V lost 5 bases to trimming and J lost 6 bases, with 25 bases between them. The CDR3 runs to 17 residues. Germline-derived CDR1 and CDR2 are SEHNR and FQNEAQ (reference sequence). The CDR3: CASSPGDGSKSFAEAFF. In nucleotides, the CDR3 is TGTGCCAGCAGCCCAGGGGACGGATCCAAGTCGTTCGCTGAAGCTTTCTTT.

The chain links TRBV9 to TRBJ2-1, with D possibly TRBD1 on 5 matching bases. V gave up 3 bases and J gave up 8 bases, with 21 bases separating them. The CDR3 sequence is 16 residues long. In germline, CDR1 is SGDLS, CDR2 YYNGEE. The CDR3 DNA is TGTGCCAGCAGCGCCCCTGAGTGGGGCCCCGCCCATGAGCAGTTCTTC. It is translated as CASSAPEWGPAHEQFF. The complete variable domain, with remaining parts taken from reference TRBV9 and TRBJ2-1, reads DSGVTQTPKHLITATGQRVTLRCSPRSGDLSVYWYQQSLDQGLQFLIQYYNGEERAKGNILERFSAQQFPDLHSELNLSSLELGDSALYFCASSAPEWGPAHEQFFGPGTRLTVL.

CDR3 in amino acids: CATSTPGVTQPQHF. In nucleotides, the CDR3 is TGTGCCACCAGCACACCAGGGGTTACTCAGCCCCAGCATTTT. This chain links TRBV15 with TRBJ1-5, with D possibly matching TRBD1 (6 bases). The CDR3 runs 14 residues. CDR1 is LNHNV and CDR2 is YYDKDF in the germline V gene (reference sequence). Trimming removed 4 bases from V and 6 bases from J, with 13 bases in between.

The rearrangement links TRBV18 to TRBJ2-3; 7 nucleotides agree with TRBD2. Trimming took 3 bases from V and 6 from J; bases not matched to a gene: 6. The CDR3 loop spans 14 amino acids. Germline V gene lookup returns CDR1 KGHSH and CDR2 LQKENI. CDR3 in amino acids: CASSPPTSMDTQYF. The CDR3 nucleotides read TGTGCCAGCTCACCGCCGACTAGCATGGATACGCAGTATTTT. The variable domain in full, completed from reference TRBV18 and TRBJ2-3, reads NAGVMQNPRHLVRRRGQEARLRCSPMKGHSHVYWYRQLPEEGLKFMVYLQKENIIDESGMPKERFSAEFPKEGPSILRIQQVVRGDSAAYFCASSPPTSMDTQYFGPGTRLTVL.

This chain links TRBV11-2 with TRBJ2-1, with D perhaps TRBD1 (6 bases). The CDR3 is 14 residues long. In germline, CDR1 is SGHAT, CDR2 FQNNGV. V dropped 5 bases and J dropped 5 bases, with 13 bases sitting between them. Written as DNA, the CDR3 is TGTGCCAGCAGCCTCGACAGGTTAGACAATGAGCAGTTCTTC. Translation gives CASSLDRLDNEQFF.

This clone was observed a single time. This rearrangement joins TRBV11-2 to TRBJ1-1; no clear D. Germline V CDR1 and CDR2: SGHAT, FQNNGV. Trimming took 1 base from V and 1 from J, leaving 7 bases between them. CDR3 length: 14 residues. CDR3 loop: CASSLVGGNTEAFF. The CDR3 DNA reads TGTGCCAGCAGCTTAGTGGGAGGGAACACTGAAGCTTTCTTT.

The V call is TRBV5-5, the J call TRBJ1-5, with 7 bases fitting TRBD1. After removal of 4 bases from V and 5 bases from J, the junction contained 6 bases not matched to a gene. Germline V lookup: CDR1 SGHKS, CDR2 YYEKEE (reference sequence). The CDR3 consists of 14 residues. The CDR3: CASSTGQNHQPQHF. For the CDR3, the DNA is TGTGCCAGCAGCACGGGACAGAACCATCAGCCCCAGCATTTT. Combining the CDR3 with reference TRBV5-5 and TRBJ1-5 gives the whole variable domain DAGVTQSPTHLIKTRGQQVTLRCSPISGHKSVSWYQQVLGQGPQFIFQYYEKEERGRGNFPDRFSARQFPNYSSELNVNALLLGDSALYLCASSTGQNHQPQHFGDGTRLSIL.

The rearrangement uses TRBV11-2 and TRBJ2-7, with D perhaps TRBD1 (6 bases). Trimming removed 2 bases at V and 3 bases at J, with 8 bases between. This CDR3 contains 13 residues. The germline V gene has CDR1 SGHAT and CDR2 FQNNGV. CDR3 sequence: CASSLRTDYEQYF. The CDR3 nucleotides are TGTGCCAGCAGCTTAAGGACAGACTACGAGCAGTACTTC.

The chain links TRBV5-4 to TRBJ2-5; 8 positions agree with TRBD2. The length of the CDR3 is 14 residues. In germline, CDR1 is SGHNT, CDR2 YYREEE (reference sequence). V was pared by 4 bases and J by 3 bases, with 5 bases of the junction left unmatched. The CDR3 sequence is CASSAGAGEETQYF. CDR3 coding DNA: TGTGCCAGCAGCGCAGGAGCGGGAGAAGAGACCCAGTACTTC.

The chain combines TRBV21-1 with TRBJ1-5; the table's D call TRBD1 went unverified against the DNA. TRBV21-1 is listed as a pseudogene. CDR3 length equals 16 residues. The CDR3 coding sequence is TGTGCCAGCAGCAAAGGACAGGGGGCGGCTAATCAGCCCCAGCATTTT. Encoded protein: CASSKGQGAANQPQHF.

This rearrangement joins TRBV11-2 to TRBJ1-1; the D is unclear. Trimming cost V 3 bases and J 4 bases, with 12 bases left between them. The CDR3 is 14 residues long. Germline-derived CDR1 and CDR2 are SGHAT and FQNNGV. CDR3: CASSLSGVGTEAFF. CDR3 coding DNA: TGTGCCAGCAGCTTGAGCGGAGTAGGCACTGAAGCTTTCTTT.

The V call is TRBV28, the J call TRBJ1-1, with 11 bases lining up with TRBD1. Germline-derived CDR1 and CDR2 are MDHEN and SYDVKM. V shed 6 bases and J 8 bases; nucleotides not matched to a gene: 2. This CDR3 spans 12 amino acids. The CDR3 spells CASRDRGREAFF. As DNA, the CDR3 is TGTGCCAGCAGGGACAGGGGGCGCGAAGCTTTCTTT.

The V and J genes are TRBV4-2 and TRBJ1-2, with D possibly being TRBD1 (6 bases). Germline lookup yields CDR1 LGHNA and CDR2 YNFKEQ. This CDR3 is 15 amino acids long. V gave up 3 bases and J gave up 5 bases, with 16 bases separating them. CDR3 protein: CASSQAGAESYGYTF. CDR3 sequence (DNA): TGTGCCAGCAGCCAGGCGGGGGCCGAAAGTTATGGCTACACCTTC.

Note on this clone: Different DNA sequences within this sample yield the same CDR3. The V call is TRBV2, the J call TRBJ2-7; 9 nucleotides align to TRBD2. Germline V gene data show CDR1 as SNHLY and CDR2 as FYNNEI. Trimming at V came to 7 bases and at J to 4 bases, leaving 8 bases not matched to a gene. There are 14 residues in the CDR3. In DNA, the CDR3 is TGTGCCAGCATGGGCGGGGGGGGTACGTACGAGCAGTACTTC. Translation: CASMGGGGTYEQYF.

V is TRBV5-1 and J is TRBJ1-2; maybe TRBD1 (6 bases). The CDR3 is 12 residues long. Deletions cut 4 bases from V and 8 bases from J, with 12 bases between. Germline CDR1 and CDR2: SGHRS and YFSETQ. The CDR3 DNA sequence: TGCGCCAGCAGCCCAGGGACACGGGGCTACACCTTC. It codes for CASSPGTRGYTF.

This chain's CDR3 is CASSEWGLAGQETQYF. CDR3 DNA: TGTGCCAGCAGTGAGTGGGGACTAGCGGGGCAAGAGACCCAGTACTTC. V usage is TRBV2 and J usage is TRBJ2-5; the match to TRBD2 covers 13 bases. CDR1 is SNHLY and CDR2 is FYNNEI in the germline V gene. V was clipped by 3 bases and J by 2 bases; unmatched bases: 3. The CDR3 is 16 amino acids.

The genes are TRBV15 and TRBJ1-2; TRBD1 might be the D (6 bases). The CDR3 spans 16 residues. Deletions cut 8 bases from V and 4 bases from J, with 23 bases between. Germline V gene sequence: CDR1 LNHNV, CDR2 YYDKDF (reference sequence). CDR3 coding DNA: TGTGCCACCTTCGGGTCGGGGGGCGGTCAGGGCTATGGCTACACCTTC. Translation gives CATFGSGGGQGYGYTF. Full variable domain (outside the CDR3, taken from reference TRBV15 and TRBJ1-2): DAMVIQNPRYQVTQFGKPVTLSCSQTLNHNVMYWYQQKSSQAPKLLFHYYDKDFNNEADTPDNFQSRRPNTSFCFLDIRSPGLGDTAMYLCATFGSGGGQGYGYTFGSGTRLTVV.